A single sample gave rise to the 24 T cell receptor beta chains below, sequenced in a study of blood T cell repertoires in COVID-19 (dated by TCRdb to the early 2020s). Library generation was performed with the immunoSEQ multiplex PCR assay. In its TCRdb copy, this immuneACCESS table keeps in-frame sequences only and misses some clones. Where compared with another copy, unresolved V genes explain less than half of these, and the others have no known cause. This sample has 200,000 to 300,000 clones in its table, and 70% to 90% of those were observed once. The ten largest clones capture roughly 3.6% of the sample. Material for sequencing was peripheral blood. Receptor source: a woman between 40 and 50 years old with acute or convalescent COVID-19.

The chain links TRBV5-6 to TRBJ2-2, with 10 bases fitting TRBD1. Germline V gene sequence: CDR1 SGHDT, CDR2 YYEEEE. V gave up 2 bases and J gave up 3 bases; unmatched junction bases: 7. The CDR3 runs 17 residues. CDR3 nucleotide sequence: TGTGCCAGCAGCTTAGACAGGGGGCGATTGGACACCGGGGAGCTGTTTTTT. This codes for CASSLDRGRLDTGELFF.

J is TRBJ1-3 and V is TRBV9; 7 nucleotides line up with TRBD1. The CDR3 spans 15 residues. Per germline, CDR1 SGDLS and CDR2 YYNGEE. V lost 3 bases and J lost 1; bases outside the gene matches: 4. This chain's CDR3 is CASSATGLSGNTIYF. DNA for the CDR3: TGTGCCAGCAGCGCGACAGGGCTTTCTGGAAACACCATATATTTT.

The V and J genes are TRBV5-8 and TRBJ2-1; 9 positions match TRBD1. The CDR3 sequence is 15 residues long. J lost 9 bases, V lost 0 bases, and 7 bases had no gene match. Germline loops: CDR1 SGHTS, CDR2 YDEGEE. The CDR3 protein is CASSLAGDRETEQFF. Here the CDR3 DNA reads TGTGCCAGCAGCTTGGCCGGGGACAGGGAGACTGAGCAGTTCTTC.

This clone appeared once. This sequence joins TRBV21-1 and TRBJ2-7; the table's D call TRBD2 went unverified against the DNA. TRBV21-1 is recorded as a pseudogene. The CDR3 is 18 residues long. Here the CDR3 DNA reads TGTGCCAGCAGCAAATTTCCGGGACTAGCGAGGCACTCCTACGAGCAGTACGTC. This sequence encodes CASSKFPGLARHSYEQYV.

The chain couples TRBV18 to TRBJ1-2; D gene uncertain. Germline-derived CDR1 and CDR2 are KGHSH and LQKENI. V gave up 2 bases and J gave up 1 base, with 5 bases separating them. This CDR3 has 13 amino acids. CDR3 loop: CASSPDNNYGYTF. The CDR3 DNA reads TGTGCCAGCTCACCAGACAATAACTATGGCTACACCTTC.

V gene TRBV24-1 combines with J gene TRBJ2-5, with TRBD2 matching 9 bases. Unmatched junction bases numbered 18, after V lost 9 bases and J lost 5 bases. CDR3 length equals 17 residues. CDR1 is KGHDR and CDR2 is SFDVKD in the germline V gene. The DNA for the CDR3 is TGTGCCACCTCGACTCCTGCGGGGGGGCCCGGGGTGGAGACCCAGTACTTC. It encodes CATSTPAGGPGVETQYF.

The chain has TRBV5-1 and TRBJ2-2; TRBD1 agrees at 7 bases. Germline CDR1 and CDR2: SGHRS and YFSETQ. The CDR3 totals 15 residues. After removal of 4 bases from V and 3 bases from J, the junction contained 6 bases not matched to a gene. CDR3 protein: CASSKGQRDTGELFF. The CDR3 region has the DNA TGCGCCAGCAGCAAGGGACAGAGGGACACCGGGGAGCTGTTTTTT.

V and J are TRBV3-1 (or the pseudogene TRBV3-2) and TRBJ1-6; possibly TRBD1 for D (5 bases). From germline, CDR1 is LGHDT and CDR2 YNNKEL (reference sequence). This CDR3 contains 17 residues. Trimming shortened V by 4 bases and J by 0 bases, and 13 bases separated the two germline ends. This CDR3 reads CASSRGARSSYNSPLHF. CDR3 nucleotides: TGTGCCAGCAGCCGCGGGGCCCGGAGCTCCTATAATTCACCCCTCCACTTT.

The V call is TRBV19, the J call TRBJ2-5; D may be TRBD1 (6 bases). The ends were cut back, 5 bases at V and 2 bases at J, with 12 bases in the middle. The CDR3 has 14 amino acids. Germline V gives CDR1 LNHDA, CDR2 SQIVND (reference sequence). The chain's CDR3 is CASSRTDNQETQYF. CDR3 DNA sequence: TGTGCCAGTAGTCGGACAGATAATCAAGAGACCCAGTACTTC.

This clone was found once. This sequence joins TRBV18 and TRBJ1-4, with D uncertain. The CDR3 runs to 16 residues. Germline CDR1 KGHSH, CDR2 LQKENI. Trimming pared 6 bases from V and 3 bases from J, leaving 17 bases between. DNA for the CDR3: TGTGCCAGCTCGCCCGCCGGAGGGAAGCCTAATGAAAAACTGTTTTTT. This codes for CASSPAGGKPNEKLFF.

In this sample, this clone turned up once. The chain uses TRBV6-1 and TRBJ2-7; TRBD1 matches at 9 bases. Per germline, CDR1 MNHNS and CDR2 SASEGT. The V and J ends lost 3 bases and 2 bases, in that order; junction bases with no gene match: 2. This CDR3 is built from 14 residues. The CDR3, as DNA: TGTGCCAGCAGTGAGTGGACAGGGGCCTACGAGCAGTACGTC. It is translated as CASSEWTGAYEQYV.

The V call is TRBV9, the J call TRBJ1-6; 9 nucleotides line up with TRBD1. CDR3 size: 16 residues. Germline lookup yields CDR1 SGDLS and CDR2 YYNGEE. Germline trimming cut 0 bases from V and 9 bases from J; bases unmatched to any gene: 7. The chain's CDR3 is CASSVGTGGYGSPLHF. Written as DNA, the CDR3 is TGTGCCAGCAGCGTAGGTACAGGGGGCTATGGTTCACCCCTCCACTTT.

This sequence joins TRBV3-1 (or the pseudogene TRBV3-2) and TRBJ1-2; a weak D match, TRBD1 (6 bases). The CDR3 has 14 residues. Trimming left V 1 base short and J 6 bases short, with 12 bases between. Germline V CDR1 and CDR2: LGHDT, YNNKEL (reference sequence). The CDR3 is CASSQGTGNNGYTF. The CDR3 nucleotides are TGTGCCAGCAGCCAAGGTACAGGGAACAATGGCTACACCTTC.

This clone came up once. The rearrangement uses TRBV27 and TRBJ2-5; 8 bases map to TRBD1. With 5 bases clipped from V and 6 bases from J, the junction kept 5 bases outside the gene matches. The CDR3 loop spans 13 amino acids. The germline V gene has CDR1 MNHEY and CDR2 SMNVEV (reference sequence). CDR3 loop: CASSPHRGKTQYF. The CDR3 DNA reads as TGTGCCAGCAGTCCCCACAGGGGGAAGACCCAGTACTTC.

V usage is TRBV11-2 and J usage is TRBJ1-1, with D perhaps TRBD1 (6 bases). The germline V gene encodes CDR1 SGHAT and CDR2 FQNNGV. V was cut by 4 bases and J by 4 bases, with 22 bases left in between. The CDR3 has 17 residues. The CDR3 nucleotides read TGTGCCAGCAGCTCTAGGCGGGGGCCCTCTTGGGGCACTGAAGCTTTCTTT. It specifies CASSSRRGPSWGTEAFF.

V is TRBV4-2 and J is TRBJ2-3; 7 nucleotides agree with TRBD2. The germline V gene has CDR1 LGHNA and CDR2 YNFKEQ. The CDR3 totals 16 residues. J lost 6 bases, V lost 4 bases, and 13 bases had no gene match. CDR3 in DNA: TGTGCCAGCAGCCTAAATGGGGGGGTAGGGTTTGATACGCAGTATTTT. Protein product: CASSLNGGVGFDTQYF.

This clone was found once. J is TRBJ2-3 and V is TRBV7-6; 9 bases map to TRBD2. This CDR3 has 17 residues. Germline CDR1 and CDR2: SGHVS and FNYEAQ. V shed 5 bases, J shed 0 bases, and the junction held 9 bases outside the gene matches. The CDR3 loop reads CASSPQVAGVSTDTQYF. As DNA, the CDR3 is TGTGCCAGCAGCCCACAAGTAGCGGGGGTTAGCACAGATACGCAGTATTTT.

This chain connects TRBV7-9 to TRBJ1-1; D might be TRBD1 (5 bases). This CDR3 has 13 amino acids. V lost 3 bases to trimming and J lost 4 bases, with 9 bases between them. Germline V gene data show CDR1 as SEHNR and CDR2 as FQNEAQ (reference sequence). The CDR3 DNA sequence: TGTGCCAGCAGCTTCAGGGTTGGCACTGAAGCTTTCTTT. Encoded protein: CASSFRVGTEAFF.

V usage is TRBV2 and J usage is TRBJ1-1, with D maybe TRBD1 (5 bases). CDR1 is SNHLY and CDR2 is FYNNEI in the germline V gene. CDR3 size: 13 residues. Trimming left V 8 bases short and J 3 bases short, with 13 bases between. Here the CDR3 reads CASRRGEDTEAFF. DNA for the CDR3: TGTGCCAGCCGAAGGGGTGAGGACACTGAAGCTTTCTTT.

The chain has TRBV2 and TRBJ2-7; possibly TRBD1 for D (5 bases). V was clipped by 6 bases and J by 2 bases, with 17 bases between them. The CDR3 is 15 amino acids. Per the germline V gene, CDR1 is SNHLY and CDR2 is FYNNEI. The CDR3 nucleotides are TGTGCCAGCAGAGTAGGACAAGCAAGTGCCTACGAGCAGTACGTC. Translation gives CASRVGQASAYEQYV.

The chain recombines TRBV10-3 with TRBJ2-3; perhaps TRBD2 as D (6 bases). CDR3 length equals 14 residues. Germline-derived CDR1 and CDR2 are ENHRY and SYGVKD. V lost 6 bases, J lost 0 bases, and 10 bases lay in between. The CDR3 protein is CAIRRGASTDTQYF. The CDR3 nucleotides read TGTGCCATCAGGCGCGGGGCTAGCACAGATACGCAGTATTTT.

The chain joins TRBV2 to TRBJ1-6, with D perhaps TRBD1 (6 bases). Trimming took off 6 bases at V and 4 bases at J, with 10 bases between the two ends. This CDR3 has 14 residues. Germline CDR1 reads SNHLY; CDR2 reads FYNNEI. This CDR3 is CASREQGYNSPLHF. The CDR3, as DNA: TGTGCCAGCAGAGAACAGGGTTATAATTCACCCCTCCACTTT.

The chain joins TRBV6-6 to TRBJ1-3, with D perhaps TRBD1 (6 bases). This CDR3 spans 14 amino acids. Trimming left V 10 bases short and J 4 bases short, with 17 bases between. From germline, CDR1 is MNHNY and CDR2 SVGAGI (reference sequence). The DNA of the CDR3 is TGTGCCACCGAAACAGGGCCGGGGGGAAACACCATATATTTT. Protein: CATETGPGGNTIYF.

This clone showed up just a few times. The chain employs TRBV7-8 and TRBJ1-5, with no clear D. The CDR3 has 13 residues. The V gene's germline CDR1 is SGHVS and CDR2 FQNEAQ. With 0 bases removed from V and 7 bases from J, the gap between germline ends came to 7 bases. The CDR3 coding sequence is TGTGCCAGCAGCTTAGCCCCGAGCCAGCCCCAGCATTTT. It codes for CASSLAPSQPQHF.